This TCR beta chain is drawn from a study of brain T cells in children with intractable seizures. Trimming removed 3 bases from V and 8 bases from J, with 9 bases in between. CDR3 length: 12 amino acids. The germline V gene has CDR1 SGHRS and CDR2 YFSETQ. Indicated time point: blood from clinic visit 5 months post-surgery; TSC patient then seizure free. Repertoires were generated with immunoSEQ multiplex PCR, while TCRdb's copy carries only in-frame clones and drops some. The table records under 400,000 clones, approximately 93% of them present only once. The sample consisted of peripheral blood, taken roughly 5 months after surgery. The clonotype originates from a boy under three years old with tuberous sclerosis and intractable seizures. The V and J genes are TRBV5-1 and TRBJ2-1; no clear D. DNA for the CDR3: TGCGCCAGCAGCTCCGGTATGGATGAGCAGTTCTTC. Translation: CASSSGMDEQFF.